These 14 T cell receptor beta chains originate from one sample sequenced in a study of blood T cell repertoires in COVID-19. Assay used: immunoSEQ multiplex PCR; TCRdb lists only in-frame clones, some missing. The sample contains about 160,000 clones, around four fifths of which appear only once. Specimen: peripheral blood. All receptors come from a man aged 65 to 85 with acute or convalescent COVID-19.

The sample holds a few counts of this clone. V and J are TRBV5-1 and TRBJ2-5, with D maybe TRBD2 (5 bases). The CDR3 runs 16 residues. V shed 3 bases and J shed 0 bases, with 15 bases lying between them. Per the germline V gene, CDR1 is SGHRS and CDR2 is YFSETQ. CDR3 nucleotide sequence: TGCGCCAGCAGCTGGCCGGGGAGAGCGGACCAAGAGACCCAGTACTTC. Translated, it gives CASSWPGRADQETQYF.

This chain links TRBV7-9 with TRBJ2-7; TRBD2 matches at 7 bases. Trimming cost V 7 bases and J 3 bases; bases outside gene matches: 6. Germline assignment: CDR1 SEHNR and CDR2 FQNEAQ (reference sequence). The CDR3 contains 13 residues. Here the CDR3 reads CASTQTGGYEQYF. The CDR3 DNA is TGTGCCAGCACCCAAACGGGGGGCTACGAGCAGTACTTC.

The V and J genes are TRBV29-1 and TRBJ2-7; the D is unclear. Trimming cost V 4 bases and J 5 bases, with 6 bases left between them. The germline gives CDR1 SQVTM, CDR2 ANQGSEA. The CDR3 consists of 10 residues. The CDR3 is CSVGEHEQYF. The CDR3 DNA reads TGCAGCGTTGGTGAGCACGAGCAGTACTTC.

The genes are TRBV21-1 and TRBJ2-6; the table's D gene call, TRBD2, was not cross checked with the DNA. TRBV21-1 is a pseudogene segment. CDR3 size: 13 residues. The CDR3 sequence: CASSPREANVLTF. The CDR3 bases are TGTGCCAGCAGCCCTCGGGAGGCCAACGTCCTGACTTTC.

This clone was observed once. The chain carries TRBV6-1 and TRBJ1-5; no reliable D call. Trimming took 1 base from V and 0 from J, leaving 4 bases between them. The length of the CDR3 is 14 residues. Germline V lookup: CDR1 MNHNS, CDR2 SASEGT. CDR3 loop: CASSEVASNQPQHF. CDR3 nucleotide sequence: TGTGCCAGCAGTGAAGTGGCTAGCAATCAGCCCCAGCATTTT.

The J gene is TRBJ2-1, the V gene TRBV13, with 7 positions matching TRBD1. Germline CDR1 is PRHDT and CDR2 is FYEKMQ (reference sequence). This CDR3 has 16 amino acids. The V segment lost 5 bases and the J segment 4 bases; nucleotides outside the gene matches: 11. The chain's CDR3 is CASSPKRGPGYNEQFF. DNA for the CDR3: TGTGCCAGCAGCCCGAAAAGGGGGCCGGGTTACAATGAGCAGTTCTTC.

The J gene is TRBJ2-5, the V gene TRBV7-2; D is perhaps TRBD2 (6 bases). The CDR3 runs 14 residues. The V end lost 1 base, the J end lost 5 bases, and 11 bases lay between the germline ends. Germline CDR1 SGHTA, CDR2 FQGNSA. Here the CDR3 reads CASSLVGGPETQYF. CDR3 nucleotide sequence: TGTGCCAGCAGCTTAGTCGGGGGACCGGAGACCCAGTACTTC.

The V gene is TRBV3-1 (or the pseudogene TRBV3-2), the J gene TRBJ1-2; 9 bases are a match to TRBD1. Germline loops: CDR1 LGHDT, CDR2 YNNKEL (reference sequence). Germline trimming cut 3 bases from V and 8 bases from J; bases unmatched to any gene: 16. CDR3 length: 17 residues. The CDR3 reads CASSQQPGTGPARGYTF. DNA for the CDR3: TGTGCCAGCAGCCAGCAACCCGGGACAGGGCCCGCCCGCGGCTACACCTTC.

V usage is TRBV5-4 and J usage is TRBJ2-1; a possible D gene is TRBD1 (5 bases). CDR1 and CDR2 from the germline V gene are SGHNT and YYREEE (reference sequence). V was clipped by 4 bases and J by 7 bases, with 18 bases between them. This CDR3 comprises 15 residues. The CDR3 DNA is TGTGCCAGCAGCCCAGCGTTGGCAGGGTGGAATGAGCAGTTCTTC. Its translation is CASSPALAGWNEQFF. The full variable domain, rest sourced from reference TRBV5-4 and TRBJ2-1, is ETGVTQSPTHLIKTRGQQVTLRCSSQSGHNTVSWYQQALGQGPQFIFQYYREEENGRGNFPPRFSGLQFPNYSSELNVNALELDDSALYLCASSPALAGWNEQFFGPGTRLTVL.

The sample holds one count of this clone. The V gene is TRBV5-4, the J gene TRBJ1-4; 7 bases agree with TRBD1. The CDR3 runs to 15 residues. V shed 4 bases and J 7 bases; nucleotides not matched to a gene: 10. Germline V gene lookup returns CDR1 SGHNT and CDR2 YYREEE (reference sequence). In DNA form, the CDR3 reads TGTGCCAGCAGCGGGACCGGGACAGCGGGTGAAAAACTGTTTTTT. Translated, it gives CASSGTGTAGEKLFF.

The V call is TRBV7-2, the J call TRBJ2-1; TRBD2 matches 10 bases. The CDR3 length is 15 residues. Losses at the gene ends were 2 bases for V and 8 bases for J; bases not matched to a gene: 6. Germline CDR1 and CDR2: SGHTA and FQGNSA. CDR3 protein: CASSLQSSGSDEQFF. DNA for the CDR3: TGTGCCAGCAGCTTACAGTCTAGCGGGAGCGATGAGCAGTTCTTC. The full variable domain, completed using reference TRBV7-2 and TRBJ2-1, is GAGVSQSPSNKVTEKGKDVELRCDPISGHTALYWYRQSLGQGLEFLIYFQGNSAPDKSGLPSDRFSAERTGGSVSTLTIQRTQQEDSAVYLCASSLQSSGSDEQFFGPGTRLTVL.

The chain joins TRBV11-2 to TRBJ1-2; TRBD1 matches at 9 bases. V shed 4 bases and J 0 bases; nucleotides not matched to a gene: 3. Germline V gives CDR1 SGHAT, CDR2 FQNNGV. CDR3 size: 15 residues. For the CDR3, the DNA is TGTGCCAGCAGCTCGACAGGGGGGGCTAACTATGGCTACACCTTC. Residues: CASSSTGGANYGYTF.

The chain uses TRBV7-9 and TRBJ2-1; D is perhaps TRBD1 (5 bases). This CDR3 is 13 amino acids long. CDR1 SEHNR and CDR2 FQNEAQ come from the germline V gene (reference sequence). Trimming took 2 bases from V and 6 from J, leaving 8 bases between them. The CDR3 DNA is TGTGCCAGCAGCTTACGACAGCTCAATGAGCAGTTCTTC. It is translated as CASSLRQLNEQFF. Complete variable domain (other parts from reference TRBV7-9 and TRBJ2-1): DTGVSQNPRHKITKRGQNVTFRCDPISEHNRLYWYRQTLGQGPEFLTYFQNEAQLEKSRLLSDRFSAERPKGSFSTLEIQRTEQGDSAMYLCASSLRQLNEQFFGPGTRLTVL.

The chain is built from TRBV29-1 and TRBJ1-1; 8 bases map to TRBD1. The CDR3 covers 13 residues. Germline V gene sequence: CDR1 SQVTM, CDR2 ANQGSEA. Trimming at V came to 5 bases and at J to 3 bases, leaving 5 bases not matched to a gene. The CDR3 DNA sequence: TGCAGCGTTTCAGGACAGGGCGACACTGAAGCTTTCTTT. As protein: CSVSGQGDTEAFF.